These 13 T cell receptor beta chains came from one sample sequenced in a study of T cells after yellow fever vaccination. One entry per CDR3 protein, called by TCRdb with MiXCR from the 5' RACE reads. Found here are approximately 96,000 distinct CDR3 sequences, 8.9% of them singletons; the top ten hold over 15%. The specimen was CD8+ T cells not binding an NS4B(214-222) dextramer, sorted from PBMCs, collected approximately 16 days after the first yellow fever vaccination. Receptor source: a man between 18 and 29 years old who received the YFV17D yellow fever vaccine.

The V gene is TRBV27, the J gene TRBJ2-7; D possibly uses TRBD1 or TRBD2 (5 bases each). The germline gives CDR1 MNHEY, CDR2 SMNVEV (reference sequence). The CDR3 contains 16 residues. V was pared by 2 bases and J by 4 bases, with 18 bases between. CDR3 nucleotide sequence: TGTGCCAGCAGTTTAAACAGGAAGGCGGTAGCGTACGAGCAGTACTTC. It translates to CASSLNRKAVAYEQYF.

This clonotype occurred a few times. The genes are TRBV19 and TRBJ1-5; D gene uncertain. Germline CDR1 LNHDA, CDR2 SQIVND (reference sequence). This CDR3 is 16 amino acids long. Trimming pared 4 bases from V and 0 bases from J, leaving 13 bases between. The CDR3 DNA is TGTGCCAGTAGTACTATACAGAAAATTAGCAATCAGCCCCAGCATTTT. This gives the protein CASSTIQKISNQPQHF.

The chain has TRBV24-1 and TRBJ2-2; D gene uncertain. V was trimmed by 0 bases and J by 8 bases, leaving 18 bases between them. This CDR3 has 17 residues. Germline CDR1 is KGHDR and CDR2 is SFDVKD. CDR3: CATSDLEVVGLGGELFF. CDR3 in DNA: TGTGCCACCAGTGATTTGGAGGTAGTGGGTCTCGGAGGGGAGCTGTTTTTT.

This clonotype showed up many times. The rearrangement links TRBV4-3 to TRBJ2-7; D is unclear. The CDR3 contains 16 residues. V shed 1 base and J shed 2 bases, with 15 bases lying between them. CDR1 LGHNA and CDR2 YSLEER come from the germline V gene. CDR3 bases: TGCGCCAGCAGCCAAGGGGCAGGCAGAAATCCCTACGAGCAGTACTTC. As protein: CASSQGAGRNPYEQYF.

A few counts support this clonotype. V is TRBV9 and J is TRBJ1-5; the D is unclear. Deletions cut 4 bases from V and 2 bases from J, with 10 bases between. The germline CDR1 and CDR2 sequences are SGDLS and YYNGEE. This CDR3 has 14 residues. In DNA, the CDR3 is TGTGCCAGCAGCCTTAACGGAGGCAATCAGCCCCAGCATTTT. Its translation is CASSLNGGNQPQHF.

The sample holds a few counts of this clonotype. The rearrangement uses TRBV5-1 and TRBJ1-6; D unclear. CDR1 is SGHRS, CDR2 YFSETQ, per germline. Trimming shortened V by 0 bases and J by 7 bases, and 20 bases separated the two germline ends. The CDR3 totals 18 residues. The CDR3: CASSLAVSSERVNSPLHF. In DNA form, the CDR3 reads TGCGCCAGCAGCTTGGCCGTCTCGTCCGAGAGGGTCAATTCACCCCTCCACTTT. The entire variable domain, with the rest obtained from reference TRBV5-1 and TRBJ1-6, is as follows: KAGVTQTPRYLIKTRGQQVTLSCSPISGHRSVSWYQQTPGQGLQFLFEYFSETQRNKGNFPGRFSGRQFSNSRSEMNVSTLELGDSALYLCASSLAVSSERVNSPLHFGNGTRLTVT.

This clonotype was picked up a small number of times. V and J are TRBV27 and TRBJ1-2; D uncertain. The V end was cut by 8 bases, the J end by 4 bases, with 11 bases between. Germline CDR1 and CDR2: MNHEY and SMNVEV (reference sequence). The CDR3 loop spans 12 amino acids. CDR3 DNA sequence: TGTGCCAGCCGTGGTTTGGGCTATGGCTACACCTTC. It specifies CASRGLGYGYTF.

DNA of the CDR3: TGCGCCAGCAGCGGAGGACAGCAGATGAACACTGAAGCTTTCTTT. It yields the protein CASSGGQQMNTEAFF. The rearrangement uses TRBV5-1 and TRBJ1-1; D may be TRBD1 (6 bases). V gave up 4 bases and J gave up 0 bases, with 13 bases separating them. Germline-derived CDR1 and CDR2 are SGHRS and YFSETQ. The CDR3 extends over 15 amino acids.

This clonotype has only a few counts. The rearrangement links TRBV29-1 to TRBJ1-1; no clear D. Germline values: CDR1 SQVTM, CDR2 ANQGSEA. CDR3 length: 12 residues. Trimming took off 3 bases at V and 4 bases at J, with 9 bases between the two ends. The CDR3 coding sequence is TGCAGCGTTGATACGGAGTCCACTGAAGCTTTCTTT. It specifies CSVDTESTEAFF. Complete variable domain (other parts from reference TRBV29-1 and TRBJ1-1): SAVISQKPSRDICQRGTSLTIQCQVDSQVTMMFWYRQQPGQSLTLIATANQGSEATYESGFVIDKFPISRPNLTFSTLTVSNMSPEDSSIYLCSVDTESTEAFFGQGTRLTVV.

This clonotype has at least ten counts. The rearrangement links TRBV20-1 to TRBJ2-1, with D perhaps matching TRBD2 (5 bases). Germline V lookup: CDR1 DFQATT, CDR2 SNEGSKA (reference sequence). The CDR3 sequence is 15 residues long. V was shortened by 1 base and J by 8 bases, with 18 bases between the two germline ends. The CDR3 reads CSARVIGSRQDEQFF. The DNA for the CDR3 is TGCAGTGCTAGAGTGATAGGGAGTAGACAAGATGAGCAGTTCTTC.

The V gene is TRBV29-1, the J gene TRBJ1-2, with TRBD1 matching over 9 bases. The CDR3 is made up of 11 amino acids. Germline V gene sequence: CDR1 SQVTM, CDR2 ANQGSEA. V lost 7 bases and J lost 6; bases outside the gene matches: 3. CDR3 in DNA: TGCAGCGCGGGACAGGGAGATGGCTACACCTTC. Its translation: CSAGQGDGYTF.

This clonotype was counted only a few times. The gene calls are TRBV7-8 and TRBJ2-7; D ambiguous. The germline V gene has CDR1 SGHVS and CDR2 FQNEAQ. V shed 2 bases and J shed 3 bases, with 8 bases lying between them. The CDR3 spans 13 residues. CDR3 in amino acids: CASSLWGNYEQYV. In nucleotides, the CDR3 is TGTGCCAGCAGCTTATGGGGAAACTACGAGCAGTACGTC.

The V and J genes are TRBV2 and TRBJ1-6, with D uncertain. This CDR3 spans 12 amino acids. The germline gives CDR1 SNHLY, CDR2 FYNNEI. Trimming took 6 bases from V and 5 from J, leaving 5 bases between them. CDR3 loop: CASRPHNSPLHF. CDR3 DNA: TGTGCCAGCAGACCCCATAATTCACCCCTCCACTTT. The full variable domain, in which reference TRBV2 and TRBJ1-6 provide the parts outside the CDR3, is EPEVTQTPSHQVTQMGQEVILRCVPISNHLYFYWYRQILGQKVEFLVSFYNNEISEKSEIFDDQFSVERPDGSNFTLKIRSTKLEDSAMYFCASRPHNSPLHFGNGTRLTVT.